A single sample is the source of the 21 T cell receptor beta chains below, sequenced in a study of sequential checkpoint blockade in melanoma (dated 2019 in TCRdb). The library relied on the immunoSEQ multiplex PCR assay. In its TCRdb copy, this immuneACCESS table keeps in-frame sequences only and misses some clones. Where compared with another copy, unresolved V genes explain less than half of these, and the others have no known cause. The sample table shows tens of thousands of clones, and roughly 85% are seen once. Of the sample, roughly 12% is held by the ten largest clones. The treatment or condition label for this specimen denotes: randomized to nivolumab then ipilimumab (arm A) or the reverse (arm B). The material was CD8+ T cells sorted from blood (inferred from file names), obtained from a patient given nivolumab and ipilimumab in sequence. These receptors came from a human donor with melanoma.

By sample fraction, this clone is medium-sized. This chain links TRBV7-8 with TRBJ2-7; D not certain. The CDR3 spans 12 residues. The germline gives CDR1 SGHVS, CDR2 FQNEAQ. V lost 1 base and J 6 bases, leaving 7 bases between the germline ends. DNA for the CDR3: TGTGCCAGCAGCTTAGGCGGATCCGAGCAGTACGTC. Amino acids: CASSLGGSEQYV.

This clone was recorded once. The rearrangement joins TRBV27 to TRBJ1-2; TRBD1 aligns across 8 bases. The CDR3 is 13 residues long. Per germline, CDR1 MNHEY and CDR2 SMNVEV (reference sequence). V lost 5 bases to trimming and J lost 5 bases; unmatched junction nucleotides: 4. The CDR3 reads CASSHRGDYGYTF. As DNA, the CDR3 is TGTGCCAGCAGTCACAGGGGGGATTATGGCTACACCTTC.

The genes are TRBV5-6 and TRBJ2-1; possibly TRBD2 for D (5 bases). In germline, CDR1 is SGHDT, CDR2 YYEEEE. CDR3 length equals 18 residues. V was pared by 4 bases and J by 9 bases, with 29 bases between. The CDR3 DNA follows: TGTGCCAGCAGCCGGGAAACACCTAAAGAGGGCGCTTTAAGTGAGCAGTTCTTC. This sequence encodes CASSRETPKEGALSEQFF.

The rearrangement uses TRBV25-1 and TRBJ2-1, with D tentatively TRBD2 (5 bases). Germline lookup yields CDR1 MGHDK and CDR2 SYGVNS. The CDR3 covers 13 residues. Trimming shortened V by 4 bases and J by 2 bases, and 6 bases separated the two germline ends. CDR3 nucleotides: TGTGCCAGCAGTGTCGGGGCCTACAATGAGCAGTTCTTC. Residues: CASSVGAYNEQFF.

The genes are TRBV13 and TRBJ2-3; TRBD2 matches at 13 bases. Trimming took 4 bases from V and 2 from J; bases not matched to a gene: 6. CDR3 length: 17 residues. Germline CDR1 PRHDT, CDR2 FYEKMQ (reference sequence). Here the CDR3 reads CASSSSGTSGNTDTQYF. As DNA, the CDR3 is TGTGCCAGCAGCTCTTCCGGGACTAGCGGGAACACAGATACGCAGTATTTT.

The gene calls are TRBV4-1 and TRBJ2-7; weak D call: TRBD2 (5 bases). This CDR3 is 15 amino acids long. Germline values: CDR1 MGHRA, CDR2 YSYEKL. V was shortened by 0 bases and J by 4 bases, with 13 bases between the two germline ends. In nucleotides, the CDR3 is TGCGCCAGCAGCCAAGAGAGAACTAGTGGTTACGAGCAGTACTTC. Encoded protein: CASSQERTSGYEQYF.

The chain is built from TRBV9 and TRBJ2-1, with 9 bases aligning to TRBD2. The CDR3 extends over 15 amino acids. The germline CDR1 and CDR2 sequences are SGDLS and YYNGEE. Germline trimming cut 4 bases from V and 5 bases from J; bases unmatched to any gene: 7. Written as DNA, the CDR3 is TGTGCCAGCAGCTCCCAATTAGCGGGGGACAATGAGCAGTTCTTC. Amino acid sequence: CASSSQLAGDNEQFF. The variable domain in full, with the rest retrieved from reference TRBV9 and TRBJ2-1, is DSGVTQTPKHLITATGQRVTLRCSPRSGDLSVYWYQQSLDQGLQFLIQYYNGEERAKGNILERFSAQQFPDLHSELNLSSLELGDSALYFCASSSQLAGDNEQFFGPGTRLTVL.

The V and J genes are TRBV20-1 and TRBJ1-1; tentative D call: TRBD1 (5 bases). Deletions cut 3 bases from V and 4 bases from J, with 6 bases between. This CDR3 is built from 11 residues. CDR1 is DFQATT, CDR2 SNEGSKA, per germline (reference sequence). In DNA, the CDR3 is TGCAGTGCTAGCGGGGGCACTGAAGCTTTCTTT. It yields the protein CSASGGTEAFF.

The gene calls are TRBV13 and TRBJ2-5; tentatively, D is TRBD1 (6 bases). With the DNA end fitting TRBJ2-7 better, the J assignment may be wrong. The CDR3 loop spans 17 amino acids. Looked up from germline, CDR1 is PRHDT and CDR2 is FYEKMQ (reference sequence). Here the CDR3 DNA reads TGTGCCAGCAGCTTATTGGGGGCGGGTCAGGGGTATTACGAGCAGTACTTC. It is translated as CASSLLGAGQGYYEQYF.

This chain uses TRBV5-1 with TRBJ1-1; TRBD1 might be the D (5 bases). The CDR3 loop spans 16 amino acids. CDR1 and CDR2 from the germline V gene are SGHRS and YFSETQ. V lost 0 bases and J lost 0, with 12 bases in between. The CDR3 region is CASSLAAEQVNTEAFF. The CDR3 nucleotides are TGCGCCAGCAGCTTGGCCGCGGAACAGGTGAACACTGAAGCTTTCTTT. The full variable domain, rest sourced from reference TRBV5-1 and TRBJ1-1, is KAGVTQTPRYLIKTRGQQVTLSCSPISGHRSVSWYQQTPGQGLQFLFEYFSETQRNKGNFPGRFSGRQFSNSRSEMNVSTLELGDSALYLCASSLAAEQVNTEAFFGQGTRLTVV.

This clone was observed a single time. This rearrangement joins TRBV9 to TRBJ1-2; 7 positions agree with TRBD1. The CDR3 runs 14 residues. CDR1 is SGDLS, CDR2 YYNGEE, per germline. Trimming at V came to 0 bases and at J to 7 bases, leaving 6 bases not matched to a gene. The CDR3 DNA follows: TGTGCCAGCAGCGTAGGAGGGGGCACGTTTGGCTACACCTTC. Translation: CASSVGGGTFGYTF. Full variable domain (rest looked up from reference TRBV9 and TRBJ1-2): DSGVTQTPKHLITATGQRVTLRCSPRSGDLSVYWYQQSLDQGLQFLIQYYNGEERAKGNILERFSAQQFPDLHSELNLSSLELGDSALYFCASSVGGGTFGYTFGSGTRLTVV.

V gene TRBV28 combines with J gene TRBJ2-7; D may be TRBD1 (6 bases). Trimming took 4 bases from V and 3 from J, leaving 16 bases between them. The CDR3 runs 15 residues. Germline V gene sequence: CDR1 MDHEN, CDR2 SYDVKM. The CDR3 sequence is CASSSIRDNYYEQYF. Here the CDR3 DNA reads TGTGCCAGCAGTTCTATACGGGACAATTACTACGAGCAGTACTTC.

The gene calls are TRBV6-5 and TRBJ1-5; no reliable D call. Germline V gene sequence: CDR1 MNHEY, CDR2 SVGAGI. This CDR3 has 14 residues. V was clipped by 8 bases and J by 4 bases, with 15 bases between them. The CDR3 sequence: CASGGYYGNQPQHF. The CDR3 region has the DNA TGTGCCAGCGGAGGGTATTATGGAAATCAGCCCCAGCATTTT.

The chain carries TRBV13 and TRBJ2-1; 9 nucleotides agree with TRBD2. This CDR3 comprises 16 residues. CDR1 is PRHDT, CDR2 FYEKMQ, per germline (reference sequence). Trimming took 0 bases from V and 7 from J; bases not matched to a gene: 7. This chain's CDR3 is CASSLGAGGWGNEQFF. The CDR3 nucleotides read TGTGCCAGCAGCTTAGGTGCGGGAGGGTGGGGTAATGAGCAGTTCTTC.

V and J are TRBV9 and TRBJ1-2, with TRBD1 as a possible D gene (5 bases). Trimming pared 1 base from V and 3 bases from J, leaving 10 bases between. Germline-derived CDR1 and CDR2 are SGDLS and YYNGEE. CDR3 length equals 14 residues. In DNA form, the CDR3 reads TGTGCCAGCAGCGTAATGGCGGGGGACTATGGCTACACCTTC. Its protein is CASSVMAGDYGYTF.

Here the CDR3 reads CASSVGGVGLATDTQYF. The CDR3 coding sequence is TGTGCCAGCAGCGTAGGTGGGGTGGGACTAGCCACAGATACGCAGTATTTT. The chain uses TRBV9 and TRBJ2-3; 9 bases are shared with TRBD2. Per the germline V gene, CDR1 is SGDLS and CDR2 is YYNGEE. Trimming removed 0 bases from V and 2 bases from J; junction bases left unmatched: 7. The CDR3 sequence is 17 residues long.

The chain recombines TRBV4-2 with TRBJ2-2; 16 nucleotides match TRBD2. With V trimmed by 0 bases and J by 7 bases, 5 bases remained unmatched. CDR3 length: 18 amino acids. Germline V gene lookup returns CDR1 LGHNA and CDR2 YNFKEQ. CDR3 in amino acids: CASSQEGTSGRVSGELFF. CDR3 DNA: TGTGCCAGCAGCCAAGAAGGGACTAGCGGGAGGGTAAGCGGGGAGCTGTTTTTT.

The chain employs TRBV27 and TRBJ1-6; 9 nucleotides align to TRBD1. Trimming removed 4 bases from V and 10 bases from J; junction bases left unmatched: 2. Germline V gene sequence: CDR1 MNHEY, CDR2 SMNVEV (reference sequence). CDR3 length equals 13 residues. The CDR3 DNA is TGTGCCAGCAGTTGGGACAGGGCCTCACCCCTCCACTTT. It codes for CASSWDRASPLHF.

The V gene is TRBV27, the J gene TRBJ2-1, with 7 bases fitting TRBD2. The CDR3 spans 17 residues. CDR1 is MNHEY and CDR2 is SMNVEV in the germline V gene (reference sequence). Losses at the gene ends were 3 bases for V and 4 bases for J; bases not matched to a gene: 12. The DNA for the CDR3 is TGTGCCAGCAGTTTTATGCTGGGGGGGTTACCATACAATGAGCAGTTCTTC. As protein: CASSFMLGGLPYNEQFF.

This chain links TRBV7-9 with TRBJ1-2; D unclear. This CDR3 comprises 14 residues. The V gene lost 5 bases and the J gene lost 8 bases, with 18 bases spanning the gap. CDR1 is SEHNR and CDR2 is FQNEAQ in the germline V gene (reference sequence). The CDR3 sequence is CASSLSRSGHGYTF. The CDR3 coding sequence is TGTGCCAGCAGCCTCTCCCGAAGCGGGCACGGCTACACCTTC.

This clone has just a few counts. This chain connects TRBV6-6 to TRBJ1-2; 12 nucleotides line up with TRBD1. The CDR3 length is 14 residues. CDR1 and CDR2 (germline): MNHNY, SVGAGI (reference sequence). After removal of 10 bases from V and 4 bases from J, the junction contained 7 bases not matched to a gene. The DNA of the CDR3 is TGTGCCACTAGGGGACAGGGGGCGGTCTATGGCTACACCTTC. As protein: CATRGQGAVYGYTF.